A selection of T cell receptor beta chains follows, all from one sample in a study of T cells after yellow fever vaccination. One entry per CDR3 protein, called by TCRdb with MiXCR from the 5' RACE reads. The sample has under 200,000 distinct CDR3 sequences, 5.5% to 7.5% seen once; the top ten hold more than 2.5%. The starting material was CD4+ T cells sorted from PBMCs, obtained about 5 days after the first yellow fever vaccination. These receptors were collected from a man between 18 and 35 years old who received the YFV17D yellow fever vaccine. CDR3s include the opening cysteine and the closing phenylalanine or tryptophan. Each record gives: CDR3 length, D gene, J gene, clone size, V gene, CDR3 DNA, CDR3 protein. D genes are given only for firm matches. Some rows have no size entry. The others give once, few or many, or a class for an expanded clone.

CDR3 length: 14; D gene: -; J gene: TRBJ1-4; clone size: few; V gene: TRBV5-1; CDR3 DNA: TGCGCCACCTCAAAGGGGGGGATTGATGAAAAACTGTTTTTT; CDR3 protein: CATSKGGIDEKLFF
CDR3 length: 14; D gene: -; J gene: TRBJ2-5; clone size: -; V gene: TRBV7-2; CDR3 DNA: TGTGCCAGCAGCTTAAGGCGTAGGCAAGAGACCCAGTACTTC; CDR3 protein: CASSLRRRQETQYF
CDR3 length: 13; D gene: -; J gene: TRBJ1-5; clone size: -; V gene: TRBV29-1; CDR3 DNA: TGCGCCGCCGGGAGGGATGGGTATCAGCCCCAGCATTTT; CDR3 protein: CAAGRDGYQPQHF
CDR3 length: 16; D gene: -; J gene: TRBJ2-6; clone size: many; V gene: TRBV5-5; CDR3 DNA: TGTGCCAGCAGCTTGCCCGGGAACTCTGGGGCCAACGTCCTGACTTTC; CDR3 protein: CASSLPGNSGANVLTF
CDR3 length: 15; D gene: TRBD2; J gene: TRBJ2-2; clone size: -; V gene: TRBV6-1; CDR3 DNA: TGTGCCAGCCGCCCGGCGGGGGGGCCCTCCGGGGAGCTGTTTTTT; CDR3 protein: CASRPAGGPSGELFF
CDR3 length: 15; D gene: -; J gene: TRBJ1-1; clone size: few; V gene: TRBV5-1; CDR3 DNA: TGCGCCAGCAGTGAAGCAGCCAAGATGAACACTGAAGCTTTCTTT; CDR3 protein: CASSEAAKMNTEAFF
CDR3 length: 13; D gene: -; J gene: TRBJ1-1; clone size: -; V gene: TRBV10-3; CDR3 DNA: TGTGCCTTAAAGTCGGCCGCGAACACTGAAGCTTTCTTT; CDR3 protein: CALKSAANTEAFF
CDR3 length: 14; D gene: -; J gene: TRBJ1-6; clone size: many; V gene: TRBV6-5; CDR3 DNA: TGTGCCAGCAGTTACCGGGATCTTAATTCACCCCTCCACTTT; CDR3 protein: CASSYRDLNSPLHF
CDR3 length: 13; D gene: -; J gene: TRBJ2-5; clone size: many; V gene: TRBV9; CDR3 DNA: TGTGCCAGCAGCGGTAGTGTGTCGGAGACCCAGTACTTC; CDR3 protein: CASSGSVSETQYF
CDR3 length: 14; D gene: TRBD1; J gene: TRBJ2-7; clone size: many; V gene: TRBV5-1; CDR3 DNA: TGCGCCAGCAGCTCGCGACAGGGAAATAACGAGCAGTACTTC; CDR3 protein: CASSSRQGNNEQYF
CDR3 length: 15; D gene: -; J gene: TRBJ2-4; clone size: -; V gene: TRBV6-1; CDR3 DNA: TGTGCCAGCAGTGGGATAGGGCGATCCAAAAACATTCAGTACTTC; CDR3 protein: CASSGIGRSKNIQYF
CDR3 length: 16; D gene: TRBD1; J gene: TRBJ1-1; clone size: few; V gene: TRBV18; CDR3 DNA: TGTGCCAGCTCACCAGTAACAGGGGGTAGATCCTTTGAAGCTTTCTTT; CDR3 protein: CASSPVTGGRSFEAFF
CDR3 length: 13; D gene: -; J gene: TRBJ2-3; clone size: many; V gene: TRBV9; CDR3 DNA: TGTGCCAGCAGCCCGATAGCGGCCGAGACGCAGTATTTT; CDR3 protein: CASSPIAAETQYF
CDR3 length: 15; D gene: -; J gene: TRBJ1-1; clone size: many; V gene: TRBV28; CDR3 DNA: TGTGCCAGCAGTTTGCAGGGTTGGGGTAACACTGAAGCTTTCTTT; CDR3 protein: CASSLQGWGNTEAFF
CDR3 length: 15; D gene: -; J gene: TRBJ2-5; clone size: -; V gene: TRBV25-1; CDR3 DNA: TGTGCCAGCAGTGAATATATGGCAGGGAACGAGACCCAGTACTTC; CDR3 protein: CASSEYMAGNETQYF
CDR3 length: 10; D gene: -; J gene: TRBJ2-1; clone size: few; V gene: TRBV29-1; CDR3 DNA: TGCAGCGCGGGGGCCGGGGAGCAGTTCTTC; CDR3 protein: CSAGAGEQFF
CDR3 length: 14; D gene: TRBD2; J gene: TRBJ2-1; clone size: many; V gene: TRBV20-1; CDR3 DNA: TGCAGTGCGAAGCGGGACTGGGACCTCAATGAGCAGTTCTTC; CDR3 protein: CSAKRDWDLNEQFF
CDR3 length: 15; D gene: -; J gene: TRBJ2-1; clone size: few; V gene: TRBV18; CDR3 DNA: TGTGCCAGCTCACCGACCCAGGGTCTCGGGAATGAGCAGTTCTTC; CDR3 protein: CASSPTQGLGNEQFF
CDR3 length: 15; D gene: -; J gene: TRBJ1-1; clone size: many; V gene: TRBV5-1; CDR3 DNA: TGCGCCAGCAGCTTGGAATGGGGTGCCAACACTGAAGCTTTCTTT; CDR3 protein: CASSLEWGANTEAFF
CDR3 length: 13; D gene: -; J gene: TRBJ2-5; clone size: many; V gene: TRBV5-1; CDR3 DNA: TGCGCCAGCAGCTTATCTCTCCAAGAGACCCAGTACTTC; CDR3 protein: CASSLSLQETQYF
CDR3 length: 14; D gene: -; J gene: TRBJ1-4; clone size: -; V gene: TRBV20-1; CDR3 DNA: TGCAGTGCTAGGGGGCCCAGGGGTGTTGAAAAACTGTTTTTT; CDR3 protein: CSARGPRGVEKLFF
CDR3 length: 13; D gene: TRBD1; J gene: TRBJ2-5; clone size: many; V gene: TRBV20-1; CDR3 DNA: TGCAGTGCTTCTGACAGGGGAAGGGAGACCCAGTACTTC; CDR3 protein: CSASDRGRETQYF
CDR3 length: 18; D gene: TRBD2; J gene: TRBJ2-3; clone size: -; V gene: TRBV4-2; CDR3 DNA: TGTGCCAGCAGCCAAGTTCTTAAGCTGGGGGGGGGAGCAGATACGCAGTATTTT; CDR3 protein: CASSQVLKLGGGADTQYF
CDR3 length: 16; D gene: TRBD2; J gene: TRBJ2-1; clone size: many; V gene: TRBV7-9; CDR3 DNA: TGTGCCAGCAGCACCATTAGCGGGGGGTACTACAATGAGCAGTTCTTC; CDR3 protein: CASSTISGGYYNEQFF
CDR3 length: 15; D gene: TRBD2; J gene: TRBJ2-1; clone size: many; V gene: TRBV4-2; CDR3 DNA: TGTGCCAGCAGCCAAGGACTAGCGGGGCACAATGAGCAGTTCTTC; CDR3 protein: CASSQGLAGHNEQFF
CDR3 length: 16; D gene: -; J gene: TRBJ2-2; clone size: few; V gene: TRBV18; CDR3 DNA: TGTGCCAGCTCACCAGGCCGGTTCGCGAACACCGGGGAGCTGTTTTTT; CDR3 protein: CASSPGRFANTGELFF
CDR3 length: 13; D gene: -; J gene: TRBJ2-7; clone size: many; V gene: TRBV7-2; CDR3 DNA: TGTGCCAGCAGCTTAGCCAGAGCCTACGAGCAGTACTTC; CDR3 protein: CASSLARAYEQYF
CDR3 length: 14; D gene: -; J gene: TRBJ2-1; clone size: -; V gene: TRBV20-1; CDR3 DNA: TGCAGTGCTAGGAGAGGGGGGGCCCGCCATGAGCAGTTCTTC; CDR3 protein: CSARRGGARHEQFF
CDR3 length: 13; D gene: -; J gene: TRBJ2-1; clone size: many; V gene: TRBV7-2; CDR3 DNA: TGTGCCAGCAGCTCCGGGAGAATCAATGAGCAGTTCTTC; CDR3 protein: CASSSGRINEQFF
CDR3 length: 17; D gene: TRBD1; J gene: TRBJ2-7; clone size: many; V gene: TRBV5-1; CDR3 DNA: TGCGCCAGCAGCCAAAATCGGACAGGGATCACCAGGGGGGAGCAGTACTTC; CDR3 protein: CASSQNRTGITRGEQYF
CDR3 length: 12; D gene: -; J gene: TRBJ2-1; clone size: many; V gene: TRBV5-1; CDR3 DNA: TGCGCCAGCAGCGAGGAAGACAATGAGCAGTTCTTC; CDR3 protein: CASSEEDNEQFF
CDR3 length: 16; D gene: TRBD2; J gene: TRBJ2-5; clone size: few; V gene: TRBV20-1; CDR3 DNA: TGCAGTGCTAGAGCCCCTCTAGCGGGGAGACAAGAGACCCAGTACTTC; CDR3 protein: CSARAPLAGRQETQYF
CDR3 length: 16; D gene: TRBD1; J gene: TRBJ1-6; clone size: many; V gene: TRBV5-6; CDR3 DNA: TGTGCCAGCAGCTCGGACAGGGGTGAAGATAATTCACCCCTCCACTTT; CDR3 protein: CASSSDRGEDNSPLHF
CDR3 length: 12; D gene: -; J gene: TRBJ2-7; clone size: many; V gene: TRBV5-1; CDR3 DNA: TGCGCCAGCAGCTTGAAGGACTACGAGCAGTACTTC; CDR3 protein: CASSLKDYEQYF
CDR3 length: 13; D gene: TRBD1; J gene: TRBJ1-2; clone size: -; V gene: TRBV7-2; CDR3 DNA: TGTGCCAGGGGGGACAGGAGTAACTATGGCTACACCTTC; CDR3 protein: CARGDRSNYGYTF
CDR3 length: 14; D gene: TRBD2; J gene: TRBJ2-1; clone size: many; V gene: TRBV20-1; CDR3 DNA: TGCAGTGCTATTCAAACGGGGGGACGTAATGAGCAGTTCTTC; CDR3 protein: CSAIQTGGRNEQFF
CDR3 length: 16; D gene: TRBD1; J gene: TRBJ1-1; clone size: -; V gene: TRBV5-1; CDR3 DNA: TGCGCCAGCAGCTTGGGAGGGACAGTCGGTAACACTGAAGCTTTCTTT; CDR3 protein: CASSLGGTVGNTEAFF
CDR3 length: 16; D gene: -; J gene: TRBJ2-3; clone size: -; V gene: TRBV7-2; CDR3 DNA: TGTGCCAGCAGCTTCCTCTCGGGGCAGAAGGGGGATACGCAGTATTTT; CDR3 protein: CASSFLSGQKGDTQYF
CDR3 length: 15; D gene: -; J gene: TRBJ2-3; clone size: many; V gene: TRBV4-3; CDR3 DNA: TGCGCCAGCAGCCAAGTTAGGGGGGTGGGGGATACGCAGTATTTT; CDR3 protein: CASSQVRGVGDTQYF
CDR3 length: 14; D gene: -; J gene: TRBJ1-2; clone size: many; V gene: TRBV9; CDR3 DNA: TGTGCCAGCAGCGATCTTGGCTATAACTATGGCTACACCTTC; CDR3 protein: CASSDLGYNYGYTF
CDR3 length: 14; D gene: -; J gene: TRBJ2-5; clone size: many; V gene: TRBV20-1; CDR3 DNA: TGCAGTGCTAGAAAGGCAGGAGAAGAAGAGACCCAGTACTTC; CDR3 protein: CSARKAGEEETQYF
CDR3 length: 14; D gene: -; J gene: TRBJ1-1; clone size: many; V gene: TRBV20-1; CDR3 DNA: TGCAGTGCTAGAGAGGTGGCCTTTAACACTGAAGCTTTCTTT; CDR3 protein: CSAREVAFNTEAFF
CDR3 length: 18; D gene: TRBD2; J gene: TRBJ2-3; clone size: few; V gene: TRBV11-2; CDR3 DNA: TGTGCCAGCAGCTTCGGGACTAGCGGGGGGGGAGGCACAGATACGCAGTATTTT; CDR3 protein: CASSFGTSGGGGTDTQYF